This TCR beta chain appears in the sequencing data of a study of control samples from healthy donors and cancer patients. The method was immunoSEQ multiplex PCR; TCRdb's version includes in-frame clones alone and lacks a portion of them. The sample records 130,000 or so clones, 70% to 90% being singletons. This CDR3 is built from 13 residues. Germline V gene data show CDR1 as LNHDA and CDR2 as SQIVND (reference sequence). The V gene end was trimmed by 7 bases and the J gene end by 7 bases; junction bases not matched to a gene: 5. This clonotype originated in a man in his fifties in good health. Sequenced material: blood. The chain has TRBV19 and TRBJ1-1; 11 bases fit TRBD1. The CDR3 spells CASTRTGGFEAFF. The CDR3 DNA follows: TGTGCCAGTACCCGGACAGGGGGCTTTGAAGCTTTCTTT.